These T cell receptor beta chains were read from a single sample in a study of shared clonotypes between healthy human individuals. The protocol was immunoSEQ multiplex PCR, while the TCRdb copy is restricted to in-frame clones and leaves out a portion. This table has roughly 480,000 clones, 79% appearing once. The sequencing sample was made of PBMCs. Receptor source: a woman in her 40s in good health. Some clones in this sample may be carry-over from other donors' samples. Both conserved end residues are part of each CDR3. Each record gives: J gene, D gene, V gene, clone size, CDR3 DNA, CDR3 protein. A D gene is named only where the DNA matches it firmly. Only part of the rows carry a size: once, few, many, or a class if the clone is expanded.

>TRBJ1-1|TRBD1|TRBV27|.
TGTGCCAGCAGTTTAGGTATACAGGGGACGGGAGCTTTCTTT
CASSLGIQGTGAFF
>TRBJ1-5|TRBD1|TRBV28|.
TGTGCCAGCAGTTCGGGACAGCTATATAGCAATCAGCCCCAGCATTTT
CASSSGQLYSNQPQHF
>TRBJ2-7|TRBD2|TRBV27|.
TGTGCCAGCAGCCTAGCGGCTGTCTCCTACGAGCAGTACTTC
CASSLAAVSYEQYF
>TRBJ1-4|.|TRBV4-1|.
TGCGCCAGCAGCCGTGTGGGGGGATTGGGTAATGAAAAACTGTTTTTT
CASSRVGGLGNEKLFF
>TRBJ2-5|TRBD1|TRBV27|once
TGTGCCAGCGGGAGATGGACAGGGGGGCTCGGGGAGACCCAGTACTTC
CASGRWTGGLGETQYF
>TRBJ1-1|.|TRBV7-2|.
TGTGCCAGCAGCTTAAGTCTGGGGGCAGACACTGAAGCTTTCTTT
CASSLSLGADTEAFF
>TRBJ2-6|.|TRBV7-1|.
TGTGCCAGCAGCAGCGGCATCACGAGGACAAGTCGGGCCAACGTCCTGACTTTC
CASSSGITRTSRANVLTF
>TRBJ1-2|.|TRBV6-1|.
TGTGCCAGCAGTGAAAAGGTCAGGTCCTATGGCTACACCTTC
CASSEKVRSYGYTF
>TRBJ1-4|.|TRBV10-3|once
TGTGCCATCAGTGAGTCGAGTTCCCCTGGGGAAAAACTGTTTTTT
CAISESSSPGEKLFF
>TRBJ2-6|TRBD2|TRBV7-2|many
TGTGCCAGCAGCCCGGGGACTAGCGGGAAACTCTCTGGGGCCAACGTCCTGACTTTC
CASSPGTSGKLSGANVLTF
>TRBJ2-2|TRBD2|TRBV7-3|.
TGTGCCAGCAGCTGGCCGGCGGGAGGGCCGATCGGCGGGGAGCTGTTTTTT
CASSWPAGGPIGGELFF
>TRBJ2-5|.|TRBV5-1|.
TGCGCCAGCAGCTTGGTTAGCCAGGGTGGACAAGAGACCCAGTACTTC
CASSLVSQGGQETQYF
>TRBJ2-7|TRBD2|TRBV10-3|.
TGTGCCATCAAGGAGCGGGAGGGCTACGAGCAGTACTTC
CAIKEREGYEQYF
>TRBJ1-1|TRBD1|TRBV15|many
TGTGCCACCAGCGGAGGACAGGGAAACACTGAAGCTTTCTTT
CATSGGQGNTEAFF
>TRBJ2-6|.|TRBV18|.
TGTGCCAGCTCACTTGACCCCCTGTCTGGGGCCAACGTCCTGACTTTC
CASSLDPLSGANVLTF
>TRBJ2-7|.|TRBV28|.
TGTGCTCTTGGGGACACCCTTACCTACGAGCAGTACTTC
CALGDTLTYEQYF
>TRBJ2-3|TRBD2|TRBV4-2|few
TGTGCCAGCAGCCAACCCAGCGGGGACGGCACAGATACGCAGTATTTT
CASSQPSGDGTDTQYF
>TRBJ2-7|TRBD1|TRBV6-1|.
TGTGCCAGCAGTGAGGGCGGACAGGAAGACTACGAGCAGTACTTC
CASSEGGQEDYEQYF
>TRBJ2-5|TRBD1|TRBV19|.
TGTGCCAGCGGACAGGCAGGTCAAGAGACCCAGTACTTC
CASGQAGQETQYF
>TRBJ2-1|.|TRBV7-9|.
TGTGCCAGCAGCTCCGGTACCGGTAGGACTTCCTACAATGAGCAGTTCTTC
CASSSGTGRTSYNEQFF
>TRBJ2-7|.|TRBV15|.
TGTGCCACCAGCAGAGATTTCGCGGGGGCGGGCTACGAGCAGTACTTC
CATSRDFAGAGYEQYF
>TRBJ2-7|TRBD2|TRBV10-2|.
TGCGCCAGCAGTTATAGCGGGAGGAGCTCCTACGAGCAGTACTTC
CASSYSGRSSYEQYF
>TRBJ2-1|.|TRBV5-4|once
TGTGCCAGCAGCCCACAGCGGGCCTCAAATGAGCAGTTCTTC
CASSPQRASNEQFF
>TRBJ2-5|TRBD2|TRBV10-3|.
TGTGCCATCAGTGACACACTAGCGGGAGGACAAGAGACCCAGTACTTC
CAISDTLAGGQETQYF
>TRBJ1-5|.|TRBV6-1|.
TGTGCCAGCAGTGAACATCAGCCCCAGCATTTT
CASSEHQPQHF
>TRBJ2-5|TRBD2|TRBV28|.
TGTGCCAGCAGTTCTCCCCCGGGGGGTTTGTGGGAGACCCAGTACTTC
CASSSPPGGLWETQYF
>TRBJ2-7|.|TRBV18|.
TGTGCCAGCTCACCACTTACTAGCTACGAGCAGTACTTC
CASSPLTSYEQYF
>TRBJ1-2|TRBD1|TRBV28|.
TGTGCCAGCAGTTTACTGGGGACAGGGCCTTCTCCCCCATATGGCTACACCTTC
CASSLLGTGPSPPYGYTF
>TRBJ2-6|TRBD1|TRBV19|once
TGTGCCAGCTCGACAGGGGCTGGGGCCAACGTCCTGACTTTC
CASSTGAGANVLTF
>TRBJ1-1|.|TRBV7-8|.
TGTGCCAGCAGCCCCCCGGACAGTGAAGCTTTCTTT
CASSPPDSEAFF
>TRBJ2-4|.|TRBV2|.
TGTGCCAGCAGTGAAACAGGGACCAAAAACATTCAGTACTTC
CASSETGTKNIQYF
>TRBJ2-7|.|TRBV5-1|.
TGCGCCAGCAGCTTGGAGACAGGCACCTTCTACGAGCAGTACTTC
CASSLETGTFYEQYF
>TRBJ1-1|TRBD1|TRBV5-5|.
TGTGCCAGCAGCCTTACAGGGGTGCGCACTGAAGCTTTCTTT
CASSLTGVRTEAFF
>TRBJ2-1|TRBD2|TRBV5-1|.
TGCGCCAGCAGCTACGGGACTAGCGGATCGGGTGAGCAGTTCTTC
CASSYGTSGSGEQFF
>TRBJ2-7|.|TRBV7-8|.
TGTGCCAGCAGCTTATCTTCTATCGTCAGGGACGGCGTCGAGCAGTACTTC
CASSLSSIVRDGVEQYF
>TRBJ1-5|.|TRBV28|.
TGTGCCAGCAGTGTCAGGGCGTTCGCGGGGAGGAATCAGCCCCAGCATTTT
CASSVRAFAGRNQPQHF
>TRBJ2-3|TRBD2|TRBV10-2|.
TGCGCCAGCAGCCACCTTGGGACTAGCAGATTCACAGATACGCAGTATTTT
CASSHLGTSRFTDTQYF
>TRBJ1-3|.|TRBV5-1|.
TGCGCCAGCAGCTCGGGGAGGTTTGATGGAAACACCATATATTTT
CASSSGRFDGNTIYF
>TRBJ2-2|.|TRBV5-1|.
TGCGCCAGCAGCGTCGACACGAACACCGGGGAGCTGTTTTTT
CASSVDTNTGELFF
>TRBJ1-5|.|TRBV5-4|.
TGTGCCAGCAGCCCCGGGGGGGGCGGTCAGCCCCAGCATTTT
CASSPGGGGQPQHF
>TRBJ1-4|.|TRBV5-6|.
TGTGCCAGCAGCAGGACAATGGGAGAAAAACTGTTTTTT
CASSRTMGEKLFF
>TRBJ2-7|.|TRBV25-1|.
TGTGCCAGCATCGACAGGTTTGACTACGAGCAGTACTTC
CASIDRFDYEQYF
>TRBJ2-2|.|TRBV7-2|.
TGTGCCAGCAGCTTAGCGGTGGGAGGGGAGCTGTTTTTT
CASSLAVGGELFF
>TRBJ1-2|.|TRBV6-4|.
TGTGCCAGCAGTCGGGGCCCCACCGGCGGCTACACCTTC
CASSRGPTGGYTF
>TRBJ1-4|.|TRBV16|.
TGTGCCAGCAGCCTAATTGCAACTAATGAAAAACTGTTTTTT
CASSLIATNEKLFF
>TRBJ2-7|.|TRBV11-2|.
TGTGCCAGCAGCCGGGATAGCGGAGGGAGCTCCTACGAGCAGTACTTC
CASSRDSGGSSYEQYF
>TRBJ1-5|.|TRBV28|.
TGTGCCAGCAGTTTATCCAACAATCAGCCCCAGCATTTT
CASSLSNNQPQHF
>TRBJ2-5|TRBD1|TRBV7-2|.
TGTGCCAGCAGCTTCCCAGGGGGCAGATTGGAAGAGACCCAGTACTTC
CASSFPGGRLEETQYF
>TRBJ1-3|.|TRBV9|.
TGTGCCAGCAGCGGCCGGGAGCCTTTCAGCACCATATATTTT
CASSGREPFSTIYF
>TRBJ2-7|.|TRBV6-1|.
TGTGCCAGCAGTGAACGCTGGGACGGCGGGCAGTACTTC
CASSERWDGGQYF
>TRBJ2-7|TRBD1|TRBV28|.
TGTGCCAGCACCCCAAGGACAGGGGCGTCCTACGAGCAGTACTTC
CASTPRTGASYEQYF